This is a list of T cell receptor beta chains from one sample in a study of beta chain features in type 1 diabetes. Using immunoSEQ multiplex PCR, the repertoire was profiled, and TCRdb retains in-frame clones only, with some absent. The sample lists fewer than 250,000 clones, 68% seen once, with approximately 0.053% in the top ten. Sequencing was performed on naive CD4+ T cells from blood. Every receptor here comes from a man aged 25-45 years in good health. CDR3s include the opening cysteine and the closing phenylalanine or tryptophan. D genes are given only for firm matches. Clone size is not always given. Where it is, it says once, few, many or a class for expanded clones.

>few|TRBV7-2|TRBJ2-5|.
TGTGCCAGCAGCTTAGGGATTCGGGAGACCCAGTACTTC
CASSLGIRETQYF
>few|TRBV11-2|TRBJ2-3|.
TGTGCCAGCAGTTGGGCGCCGAGGGAAGTGACTACGCAGTATTTT
CASSWAPREVTTQYF
>.|TRBV11-2|TRBJ2-2|.
TGTGCCAGCAGCCTGAACACCGGGGAGCTGTTTTTT
CASSLNTGELFF
>few|TRBV5-1|TRBJ2-7|TRBD1
TGCGCCAGCAGCGAGACAGGGGCAGTCGAGCAGTACTTC
CASSETGAVEQYF
>.|TRBV30|TRBJ1-5|.
TGTGCCTGGAGTGTGGGGGATCAGCCCCAGCATTTT
CAWSVGDQPQHF
>.|TRBV15|TRBJ2-7|.
TGTGCCACCAGCTCCCTGGTTGGGTACGAGCAGTACTTC
CATSSLVGYEQYF
>.|TRBV29-1|TRBJ2-7|.
TGCAGCGTTGAGGGAAGGGCAGGGTTTGGCGAGCAGTACTTC
CSVEGRAGFGEQYF
>.|TRBV30|TRBJ1-1|.
TGTGCCTGGAACGGGAGGGAAGTTAGCATGCGGACTGAAGCTTTCTTT
CAWNGREVSMRTEAFF
>.|TRBV27|TRBJ2-3|.
TGTGCCAGCAGTTTCACCGCAGATACGCAGTATTTT
CASSFTADTQYF
>few|TRBV5-1|TRBJ2-1|TRBD2
TGCGCCAGCAGCTTGACTAGCGGGGGTCACAATGAGCAGTTCTTC
CASSLTSGGHNEQFF
>.|TRBV7-2|TRBJ2-3|TRBD2
TGTGCCAGCAGTTTTAGCGGGACCGGGCCAGATACGCAGTATTTT
CASSFSGTGPDTQYF
>.|TRBV29-1|TRBJ2-1|TRBD1
TGCAGCGTGGAACCTAGGGACAGGGGATTCAATGAGCAGTTCTTC
CSVEPRDRGFNEQFF
>few|TRBV30|TRBJ2-5|.
TGTGCCTGGAGTTGGGACACCCAAAAGGGAGAGACCCAGTACTTC
CAWSWDTQKGETQYF
>.|TRBV7-2|TRBJ2-1|.
TGTGCCAGCAGCCCGAGGACAGTCAATGAGCAGTTCTTC
CASSPRTVNEQFF
>.|TRBV9|TRBJ2-5|TRBD2
TGTGCCAGCAGCGTTACTAGCGGCCAAGAGACCCAGTACTTC
CASSVTSGQETQYF
>.|TRBV30|TRBJ1-6|.
TGTGCCTGGAGTGTACCGGGTTCGCTCCTCAATTCACCCCTCCACTTT
CAWSVPGSLLNSPLHF
>.|TRBV14|TRBJ1-2|.
TGTGCCAGCAGCCAAGAAAGCGCTCTCTTC
CASSQESALF
>.|TRBV29-1|TRBJ2-6|TRBD1
TGCAGCGTTCTGGGACAGGGGGCGCCGGGGGCCAACGTCCTGACTTTC
CSVLGQGAPGANVLTF